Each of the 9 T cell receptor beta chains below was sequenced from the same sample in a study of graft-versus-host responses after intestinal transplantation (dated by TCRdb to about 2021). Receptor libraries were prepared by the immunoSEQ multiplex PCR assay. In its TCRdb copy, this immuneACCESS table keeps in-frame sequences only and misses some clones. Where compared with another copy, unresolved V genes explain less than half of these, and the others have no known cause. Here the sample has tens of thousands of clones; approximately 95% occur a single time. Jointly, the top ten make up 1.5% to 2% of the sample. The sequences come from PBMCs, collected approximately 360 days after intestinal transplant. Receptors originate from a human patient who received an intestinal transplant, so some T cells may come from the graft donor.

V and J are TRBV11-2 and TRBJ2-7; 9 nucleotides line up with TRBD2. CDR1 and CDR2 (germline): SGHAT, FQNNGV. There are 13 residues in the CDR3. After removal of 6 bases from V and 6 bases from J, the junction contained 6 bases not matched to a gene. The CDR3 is CASRSREGLEQYF. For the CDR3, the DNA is TGTGCCAGCAGGTCGCGGGAGGGCCTCGAGCAGTACTTC.

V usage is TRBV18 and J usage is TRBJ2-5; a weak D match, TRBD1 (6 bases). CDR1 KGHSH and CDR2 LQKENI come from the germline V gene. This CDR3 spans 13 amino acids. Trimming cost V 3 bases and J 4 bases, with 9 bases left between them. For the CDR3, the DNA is TGTGCCAGCTCACCTCAGGGGAGAGAGACCCAGTACTTC. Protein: CASSPQGRETQYF.

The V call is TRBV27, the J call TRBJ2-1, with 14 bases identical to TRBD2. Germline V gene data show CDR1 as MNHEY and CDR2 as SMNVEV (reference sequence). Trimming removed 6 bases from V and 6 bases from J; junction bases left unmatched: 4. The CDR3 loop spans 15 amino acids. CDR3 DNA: TGTGCCAGCAGCCTCGGACTAGCGGGAGGCAATGAGCAGTTCTTC. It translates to CASSLGLAGGNEQFF.

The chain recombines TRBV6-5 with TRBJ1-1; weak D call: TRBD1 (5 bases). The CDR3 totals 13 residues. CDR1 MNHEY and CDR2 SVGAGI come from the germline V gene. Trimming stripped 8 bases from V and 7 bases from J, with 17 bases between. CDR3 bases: TGTGCCAGCTTTGGGACTGGGGCCTTTGAAGCTTTCTTT. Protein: CASFGTGAFEAFF.

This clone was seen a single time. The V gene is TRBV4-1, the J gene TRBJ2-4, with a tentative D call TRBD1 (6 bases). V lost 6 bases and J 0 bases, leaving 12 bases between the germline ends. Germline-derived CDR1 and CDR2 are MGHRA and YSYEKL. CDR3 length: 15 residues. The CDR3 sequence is CASSTGILAKNIQYF. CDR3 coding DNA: TGCGCCAGCAGTACAGGGATTTTAGCCAAAAACATTCAGTACTTC.

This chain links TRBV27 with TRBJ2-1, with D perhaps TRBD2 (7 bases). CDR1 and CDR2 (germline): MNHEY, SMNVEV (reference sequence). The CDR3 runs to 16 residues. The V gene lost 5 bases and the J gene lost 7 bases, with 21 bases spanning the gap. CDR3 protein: CASSTLGGTTANEQFF. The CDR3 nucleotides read TGTGCCAGCAGTACTTTAGGGGGGACTACAGCAAATGAGCAGTTCTTC.

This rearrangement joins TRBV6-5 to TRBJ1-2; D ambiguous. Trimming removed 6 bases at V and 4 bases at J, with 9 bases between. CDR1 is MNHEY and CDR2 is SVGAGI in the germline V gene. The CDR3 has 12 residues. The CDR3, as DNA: TGTGCCAGCAGGAATATAATCTATGGCTACACCTTC. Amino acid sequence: CASRNIIYGYTF.

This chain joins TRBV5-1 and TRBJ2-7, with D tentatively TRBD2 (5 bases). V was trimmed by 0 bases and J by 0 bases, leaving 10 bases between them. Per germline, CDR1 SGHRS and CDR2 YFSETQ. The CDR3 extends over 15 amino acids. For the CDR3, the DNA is TGCGCCAGCAGCTTGGAGAGCGGACTCTCCTACGAGCAGTACTTC. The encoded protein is CASSLESGLSYEQYF. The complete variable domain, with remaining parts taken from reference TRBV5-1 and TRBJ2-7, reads KAGVTQTPRYLIKTRGQQVTLSCSPISGHRSVSWYQQTPGQGLQFLFEYFSETQRNKGNFPGRFSGRQFSNSRSEMNVSTLELGDSALYLCASSLESGLSYEQYFGPGTRLTVT.

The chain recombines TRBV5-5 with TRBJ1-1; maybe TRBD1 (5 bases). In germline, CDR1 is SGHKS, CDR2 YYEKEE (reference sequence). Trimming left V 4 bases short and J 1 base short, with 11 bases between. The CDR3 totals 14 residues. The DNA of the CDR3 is TGTGCCAGCAGCCCAGGACAACAGAACACTGAAGCTTTCTTT. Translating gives CASSPGQQNTEAFF.